This T cell receptor (beta chain) was identified during a study of shared clonotypes between healthy human individuals. Overall study results and limits: The low donor count limited represented genetic and exposure-history diversity.

CDR3 length equals 13 residues. Germline lookup yields CDR1 SNHLY and CDR2 FYNNEI. V was pared by 4 bases and J by 2 bases, with 9 bases between. Under the authors' procedure: For the immunoSEQ data, sequences were junction-only without quality scores, so filtering differed. Sequencing used immunoSEQ multiplex PCR; TCRdb keeps in-frame clones, though not all of them. V, J and clone size were drawn from that table, and D and trimming were deduced from the DNA. The sample carries 630,000 or so clones, 95% to 98% recorded once. In the naive CD8 group, cells lacked CD45RO and were positively selected for CCR7, so terminally differentiated effector memory CD45RA+ cells were left out. Healthy HIV-negative adults with no recent acute infections or vaccinations were recruited as donors. As to this clone: Its antigen is still unknown.

This receptor was obtained from a man between 25 and 39 years old in good health. The sample taken for sequencing was naive CD8+ T cells sorted from blood. The chain uses TRBV2 and TRBJ2-7; no clear D. CDR3 DNA sequence: TGTGCCAGCAGTGGCCAACAACCCTACGAGCAGTACTTC. Its translation is CASSGQQPYEQYF.